This record covers a single T cell receptor beta chain. CDR1 and CDR2 (germline): SGHNT, YENEEA. Trimming took off 1 base at V and 4 bases at J, with 10 bases between the two ends. The CDR3 has 14 residues. The data were obtained in a study of blood T cell repertoires in COVID-19. Study in general: There were acute and convalescent COVID-19 samples, and they came from the United States, Italy and Spain. PBMCs, B-cell-depleted T cells, or T cells were the source of the cDNA or gDNA that made up the material.

Study processing details: Reference gene primers were amplified, and this amplification served to estimate nucleated cell counts. Sequenced by immunoSEQ multiplex PCR; TCRdb stores in-frame clones only, minus some. V, J and clone size reflect that table, while D and trimming were determined from the DNA. Altogether 90,000 to 140,000 clones are present, approximately 78% being singletons, with the ten largest covering 15% to 17%. The clonotype was recovered from an elderly woman with acute or convalescent COVID-19. The V and J genes are TRBV11-3 and TRBJ1-2; D might be TRBD1 (6 bases). The sequenced sample consisted of peripheral blood. CDR3 in DNA: TGTGCCAGCAGCTTAGCCCCGGACAGCTATGGCTACACCTTC. Translation gives CASSLAPDSYGYTF.